The 20 T cell receptor beta chains reported below all come from one sample, sequenced in a study of CD8 T cells in Susac syndrome. An amount of RNA that ranged from 0.5 to 1 ug was reverse transcribed with random hexamers. TCRdb itself ran the immunoSEQ multiplex PCR reads through MiXCR, one entry per CDR3 protein. Found here are 200,000 to 250,000 distinct CDR3 sequences, approximately 94% of them singletons; the top ten hold approximately 0.15%. The sample was CD4+ T cells from PBMCs. The receptors here all came from a human donor with Susac syndrome.

This chain joins TRBV30 and TRBJ1-2, with a tentative D call TRBD1 (5 bases). Trimming took 4 bases from V and 7 from J, leaving 19 bases between them. Germline V gene lookup returns CDR1 GTSNPN and CDR2 SVGIG (reference sequence). CDR3 length equals 14 residues. The CDR3 protein is CAWTPGDQRRGYTF. The DNA of the CDR3 is TGTGCCTGGACCCCGGGGGATCAAAGACGTGGCTACACCTTC.

J is TRBJ1-5 and V is TRBV30; D not certain. Germline values: CDR1 GTSNPN, CDR2 SVGIG (reference sequence). Trimming removed 0 bases from V and 4 bases from J, with 13 bases in between. The CDR3 totals 15 residues. The CDR3 reads CAWSVHRPTNQPQHF. CDR3 nucleotide sequence: TGTGCCTGGAGTGTACACCGCCCGACTAATCAGCCCCAGCATTTT.

This chain connects TRBV10-3 to TRBJ2-7; no reliable D call. V was clipped by 3 bases and J by 6 bases, with 9 bases between them. Germline V lookup: CDR1 ENHRY, CDR2 SYGVKD. The CDR3 is 12 residues long. CDR3 in DNA: TGTGCCATCAGTGAAGGGCCAACCGAGCAGTACTTC. It yields the protein CAISEGPTEQYF.

V usage is TRBV6-2 or TRBV6-3 and J usage is TRBJ2-5; D unclear. The CDR3 loop spans 18 amino acids. V was cut by 0 bases and J by 1 base, with 18 bases left in between. The germline CDR1 and CDR2 sequences are MNHEY and SVGEGT. CDR3 in amino acids: CASSYSMAVLESQETQYF. The CDR3 bases are TGTGCCAGCAGTTACTCGATGGCGGTGCTAGAATCCCAAGAGACCCAGTACTTC.

Only one count was recorded for this clonotype. The V call is TRBV27, the J call TRBJ1-1; the match to TRBD1 covers 7 bases. The length of the CDR3 is 18 residues. Germline values: CDR1 MNHEY, CDR2 SMNVEV (reference sequence). J was trimmed by 3 bases and V by 1 base; bases with no gene match: 14. The CDR3 is CASSLFATGTVSYTEAFF. The DNA for the CDR3 is TGTGCCAGCAGTTTATTTGCGACAGGGACCGTCTCGTACACTGAAGCTTTCTTT.

This clonotype has just one count. The chain carries TRBV5-1 and TRBJ1-2; tentatively, D is TRBD1 (6 bases). CDR3 length equals 15 residues. The V end lost 0 bases, the J end lost 7 bases, and 16 bases lay between the germline ends. Germline lookup yields CDR1 SGHRS and CDR2 YFSETQ. The DNA of the CDR3 is TGCGCCAGCAGCTTGGGGGTGCAGGGGACTACTGGCTACACCTTC. This sequence encodes CASSLGVQGTTGYTF.

This chain uses TRBV4-1 with TRBJ1-2; 9 bases map to TRBD1. The V gene end was trimmed by 4 bases and the J gene end by 1 base; junction bases not matched to a gene: 13. Germline lookup yields CDR1 MGHRA and CDR2 YSYEKL. The CDR3 totals 18 residues. In DNA, the CDR3 is TGCGCCAGCAGCCTACTCGTCCGGGACAGGGTAATTAACTATGGCTACACCTTC. Translated, it gives CASSLLVRDRVINYGYTF.

This chain connects TRBV6-6 to TRBJ2-2; 8 bases align to TRBD2. Germline V gives CDR1 MNHNY, CDR2 SVGAGI (reference sequence). J gave up 8 bases and V 5 bases, and 13 bases lay outside the gene matches. This CDR3 has 16 amino acids. This chain's CDR3 is CASSPGLAQFEGELFF. In nucleotides, the CDR3 is TGTGCCAGCAGTCCAGGACTAGCCCAATTTGAGGGGGAGCTGTTTTTT.

The gene calls are TRBV19 and TRBJ2-7; perhaps TRBD2 as D (6 bases). Trimming stripped 6 bases from V and 2 bases from J, with 14 bases between. Germline CDR1 LNHDA, CDR2 SQIVND (reference sequence). This CDR3 comprises 14 residues. CDR3 sequence reads: CASRWGDGTYEQYF. DNA of the CDR3: TGTGCCAGTAGATGGGGGGATGGAACCTACGAGCAGTACTTC.

The chain is built from TRBV2 and TRBJ2-3; 8 bases map to TRBD1. This CDR3 is 15 amino acids long. The trim removed 6 bases at V and 8 bases at J, leaving 13 bases unmatched. CDR1 and CDR2 (germline): SNHLY, FYNNEI. The CDR3 coding sequence is TGTGCCAGCAGAGACGACCAGGGGGCATCGGGTACGCAGTATTTT. Its translation: CASRDDQGASGTQYF.

This clonotype turned up a few times. The rearrangement joins TRBV6-1 to TRBJ2-7; 7 nucleotides line up with TRBD1. Germline loops: CDR1 MNHNS, CDR2 SASEGT. V lost 3 bases and J lost 3; bases outside the gene matches: 8. The CDR3 runs to 15 residues. The DNA for the CDR3 is TGTGCCAGCAGTGACCTCCGACAGGGTGTCTACGAGCAGTACTTC. It translates to CASSDLRQGVYEQYF.

Only one count was recorded for this clonotype. V is TRBV5-1 and J is TRBJ2-5; D gene ambiguous. The CDR3 totals 14 residues. Trimming took 4 bases from V and 4 from J, leaving 14 bases between them. Germline CDR1 and CDR2: SGHRS and YFSETQ. The CDR3 nucleotides read TGCGCCAGCAGCCAGGAGTCGAATCGAGAGACCCAGTACTTC. Residues: CASSQESNRETQYF. The full variable domain, its missing parts supplied by reference TRBV5-1 and TRBJ2-5, is KAGVTQTPRYLIKTRGQQVTLSCSPISGHRSVSWYQQTPGQGLQFLFEYFSETQRNKGNFPGRFSGRQFSNSRSEMNVSTLELGDSALYLCASSQESNRETQYFGPGTRLLVL.

CDR3 sequence (DNA): TGTGCCAGCAGCTTAGCTAGGGACAGGCCCTATGGCTACACCTTC. Translation gives CASSLARDRPYGYTF. J is TRBJ1-2 and V is TRBV5-4; TRBD1 aligns across 8 bases. Germline V gives CDR1 SGHNT, CDR2 YYREEE (reference sequence). Losses at the gene ends were 2 bases for V and 4 bases for J; bases not matched to a gene: 7. This CDR3 has 15 residues.

The genes are TRBV5-1 and TRBJ2-4, with 7 nucleotides matching TRBD1. CDR3 length: 19 amino acids. After removal of 3 bases from V and 3 bases from J, the junction contained 18 bases not matched to a gene. Germline V gives CDR1 SGHRS, CDR2 YFSETQ. CDR3 bases: TGCGCCAGCAGCTGGGGGACAGACCAAGTTACTTTAGGCAAAAACATTCAGTACTTC. Its translation is CASSWGTDQVTLGKNIQYF. Combining the CDR3 with reference TRBV5-1 and TRBJ2-4 gives the whole variable domain KAGVTQTPRYLIKTRGQQVTLSCSPISGHRSVSWYQQTPGQGLQFLFEYFSETQRNKGNFPGRFSGRQFSNSRSEMNVSTLELGDSALYLCASSWGTDQVTLGKNIQYFGAGTRLSVL.

This sequence joins TRBV6-1 and TRBJ1-2; no clear D. The CDR3 length is 14 residues. Germline lookup yields CDR1 MNHNS and CDR2 SASEGT. Trimming removed 1 base from V and 0 bases from J, with 6 bases in between. CDR3 bases: TGTGCCAGCAGTGAAGGCAGAGCTAACTATGGCTACACCTTC. Translating gives CASSEGRANYGYTF.

Concerning this clonotype: Mismatch with germline at one junction end may stem from a read error. The chain links TRBV7-7 to TRBJ2-1; 7 bases are shared with TRBD1. The germline V gene encodes CDR1 SSHAT and CDR2 FNYEAQ (reference sequence). This CDR3 comprises 16 residues. The CDR3 DNA is TGTGCTAGCAGCTTATCTGGAGAGGGGGCAGGCAATGAGCAGTTCTTC. Translation gives CASSLSGEGAGNEQFF.

The chain combines TRBV6-5 with TRBJ2-7; a weak D match, TRBD1 (7 bases). The CDR3 is made up of 15 amino acids. CDR1 is MNHEY, CDR2 SVGAGI, per germline. Trimming left V 5 bases short and J 3 bases short, with 17 bases between. The CDR3 DNA reads TGTGCCAGCAGTGCCGAAGCAGGGGGGATCTACGAGCAGTACTTC. Translated, it gives CASSAEAGGIYEQYF.

The chain links TRBV20-1 to TRBJ1-6; perhaps TRBD1 as D (5 bases). Per germline, CDR1 DFQATT and CDR2 SNEGSKA (reference sequence). The CDR3 loop spans 13 amino acids. The V and J ends lost 8 bases and 6 bases respectively, with 14 bases between them. In DNA form, the CDR3 reads TGCAGTACTACCGCAGGGCTTAATTCACCCCTCCACTTT. Protein product: CSTTAGLNSPLHF.

The chain is built from TRBV4-3 and TRBJ2-2; D ambiguous. Germline CDR1 and CDR2: LGHNA and YSLEER. The CDR3 length is 14 residues. Trimming took 0 bases from V and 7 from J, leaving 9 bases between them. The CDR3 region is CASSQETRIGELFF. The CDR3 DNA reads TGCGCCAGCAGCCAAGAAACTCGAATCGGGGAGCTGTTTTTT.

This chain links TRBV29-1 with TRBJ2-2; the match to TRBD1 covers 7 bases. The CDR3 sequence is 13 residues long. In germline, CDR1 is SQVTM, CDR2 ANQGSEA. V shed 5 bases and J 6 bases; nucleotides not matched to a gene: 6. CDR3 amino acids: CSVLRTGAGELFF. The DNA for the CDR3 is TGCAGCGTTTTACGTACAGGGGCCGGGGAGCTGTTTTTT.